The 20 T cell receptor beta chains given below trace back to one sample, sequenced in a study of T cells in Graves' hyperthyroidism and ophthalmopathy. Amplification targeted TCR beta CDR3 regions from RNA transcripts. Initially, a first-round RT-PCR of the TCR CDR3 employed the HTBI primer set. MiXCR was run by TCRdb on the multiplex PCR reads, yielding one entry per CDR3 protein. Among 400,000 to 600,000 distinct CDR3 sequences listed, 20% to 25% were seen once. The sequenced material came from blood. The source of these receptors is a man aged 18 to 30 with Graves' hyperthyroidism.

In this sample, this clonotype turned up many times. This sequence joins TRBV25-1 and TRBJ1-1; no definite D call. V dropped 0 bases and J dropped 1 base, with 6 bases sitting between them. The CDR3 contains 14 residues. Germline V CDR1 and CDR2: MGHDK, SYGVNS. The CDR3: CASSEYAGNTEAFF. DNA for the CDR3: TGTGCCAGCAGTGAATACGCCGGGAACACTGAAGCTTTCTTT.

The table lists this clonotype with many counts. The genes are TRBV5-4 and TRBJ2-2; 16 bases are shared with TRBD2. CDR1 SGHNT and CDR2 YYREEE come from the germline V gene (reference sequence). CDR3 size: 17 residues. V was clipped by 4 bases and J by 7 bases; unmatched bases: 7. CDR3 amino acids: CASSMGLAGGPIGELFF. The CDR3 DNA is TGTGCCAGCAGCATGGGACTAGCGGGGGGGCCGATCGGGGAGCTGTTTTTT. The complete variable domain, with remaining parts taken from reference TRBV5-4 and TRBJ2-2, reads ETGVTQSPTHLIKTRGQQVTLRCSSQSGHNTVSWYQQALGQGPQFIFQYYREEENGRGNFPPRFSGLQFPNYSSELNVNALELDDSALYLCASSMGLAGGPIGELFFGEGSRLTVL.

The chain is built from TRBV11-2 and TRBJ2-7; D is perhaps TRBD1 or TRBD2 (5 bases each). V lost 7 bases and J lost 6, with 25 bases in between. The CDR3 contains 16 residues. From germline, CDR1 is SGHAT and CDR2 FQNNGV. CDR3 loop: CASNPHGGGVLGEQYF. CDR3 bases: TGTGCCAGCAACCCCCATGGGGGTGGGGTACTGGGCGAGCAGTACTTC.

This clonotype was detected only a few times. One end of the junction is discordant with germline, which a read error may explain. This chain links TRBV6-1 with TRBJ2-7, with 15 bases identical to TRBD2. Looked up from germline, CDR1 is MNHNS and CDR2 is SASEGT. This CDR3 has 15 amino acids. The CDR3 nucleotides read TGTGCCAGCAGGGAAGGACTAGCGGGGGGGCCAGAGCAGTACTTC. Protein sequence: CASREGLAGGPEQYF.

This clonotype occurred many times. CDR3 region: CASSSGGNSGNTIYF. The CDR3 coding sequence is TGTGCCAGCAGTTCGGGTGGGAACTCTGGAAACACCATATATTTT. The chain links TRBV12-3 or TRBV12-4 to TRBJ1-3; no clear D gene. V lost 4 bases and J 0 bases, leaving 10 bases between the germline ends. The CDR3 sequence is 15 residues long.

This clonotype was observed a few times. The chain has TRBV5-1 and TRBJ2-7; D is unresolved. CDR1 is SGHRS and CDR2 is YFSETQ in the germline V gene. Trimming removed 5 bases at V and 5 bases at J, with 14 bases between. This CDR3 region has 13 residues. This CDR3 reads CASRVTESHEQYF. The CDR3 nucleotides are TGCGCCAGCAGGGTGACGGAGTCCCACGAGCAGTACTTC.

This clonotype was detected many times. This rearrangement joins TRBV12-3 or TRBV12-4 to TRBJ1-1, with a possible D match to TRBD1 (6 bases). The CDR3 extends over 13 amino acids. The V gene lost 4 bases and the J gene lost 8 bases, with 14 bases spanning the gap. The CDR3 region is CASSSSTGLEAFF. CDR3 DNA: TGTGCCAGCAGTTCCAGTACAGGGTTGGAAGCTTTCTTT.

This clonotype was detected a few times. The V gene is TRBV2, the J gene TRBJ2-7, with D possibly being TRBD1 (6 bases). Per the germline V gene, CDR1 is SNHLY and CDR2 is FYNNEI. Trimming cost V 6 bases and J 1 base, with 25 bases left between them. This CDR3 region has 18 residues. The CDR3 region has the DNA TGTGCCAGCAGCGAGTCGGCCAGGGGATATCTCGGATCCTACGAGCAGTACTTC. Translating it yields CASSESARGYLGSYEQYF.

This clonotype was detected ten times or more. This chain connects TRBV7-9 to TRBJ1-2; unclear D gene. V lost 5 bases and J 7 bases, leaving 17 bases between the germline ends. This CDR3 contains 14 residues. Germline assignment: CDR1 SEHNR and CDR2 FQNEAQ (reference sequence). CDR3 loop: CASSHGRAIGGYTF. The CDR3 DNA sequence: TGTGCCAGCAGCCACGGGCGGGCCATCGGTGGCTACACCTTC.

This clonotype was counted at least ten times. The rearrangement joins TRBV4-1 to TRBJ2-7; 9 nucleotides line up with TRBD1. The CDR3 is 15 residues long. CDR1 is MGHRA, CDR2 YSYEKL, per germline. Trimming at V came to 2 bases and at J to 4 bases, leaving 6 bases not matched to a gene. This chain's CDR3 is CASSQTTGGGYEQYF. In DNA form, the CDR3 reads TGCGCCAGCAGCCAAACGACAGGGGGAGGGTACGAGCAGTACTTC.

This clonotype has a count of ten or more. The V gene is TRBV19, the J gene TRBJ1-1; 9 positions match TRBD1. CDR3 size: 14 residues. V shed 8 bases and J 3 bases; nucleotides not matched to a gene: 7. Germline V gene data show CDR1 as LNHDA and CDR2 as SQIVND (reference sequence). DNA for the CDR3: TGTGCCAGTGATCTCGGACAGGGGCACACTGAAGCTTTCTTT. Amino acids: CASDLGQGHTEAFF.

This clonotype has at least ten counts. The chain carries TRBV30 and TRBJ1-1; a possible D gene is TRBD1 (6 bases). This CDR3 region has 15 residues. Germline CDR1 reads GTSNPN; CDR2 reads SVGIG (reference sequence). Trimming pared 1 base from V and 0 bases from J, leaving 12 bases between. In DNA form, the CDR3 reads TGTGCCTGGAGTGGCCCCGGGGGGCTGAACACTGAAGCTTTCTTT. This gives the protein CAWSGPGGLNTEAFF.

Ten or more counts support this clonotype. The chain employs TRBV7-8 and TRBJ1-2, with D possibly being TRBD1 (5 bases). Trimming shortened V by 2 bases and J by 4 bases, and 14 bases separated the two germline ends. Germline CDR1 SGHVS, CDR2 FQNEAQ. The CDR3 is made up of 15 amino acids. CDR3 region: CASSLRDVRLYGYTF. The CDR3 DNA follows: TGTGCCAGCAGCTTACGGGACGTCCGTCTCTATGGCTACACCTTC.

The genes are TRBV9 and TRBJ2-2; 12 bases match TRBD1. Per the germline V gene, CDR1 is SGDLS and CDR2 is YYNGEE. Trimming removed 3 bases from V and 7 bases from J; junction bases left unmatched: 10. This CDR3 has 17 residues. CDR3 sequence: CASSDHRDRGRNGELFF. CDR3 bases: TGTGCCAGCAGCGATCACCGGGACAGGGGGCGCAACGGGGAGCTGTTTTTT.

This clonotype was counted between two and nine times. The chain links TRBV24-1 to TRBJ1-5; D ambiguous. Trimming stripped 4 bases from V and 6 bases from J, with 9 bases between. The CDR3 totals 13 residues. Germline V gene data show CDR1 as KGHDR and CDR2 as SFDVKD. The DNA for the CDR3 is TGTGCCACCAGTGACAGGATAGGTCAGCCCCAGCATTTT. This gives the protein CATSDRIGQPQHF.

This clonotype has ten or more counts. The genes are TRBV12-3 or TRBV12-4 and TRBJ2-6, with 7 bases aligning to TRBD1. J gave up 0 bases and V 6 bases, and 11 bases lay outside the gene matches. This CDR3 spans 18 amino acids. The CDR3 nucleotides read TGTGCCAGCAGCCACCCAACAGGGGCCATCTCTGGGGCCAACGTCCTGACTTTC. Translation: CASSHPTGAISGANVLTF.

This clonotype has ten or more counts. V gene TRBV7-8 combines with J gene TRBJ2-7, with TRBD1 as a possible D gene (6 bases). The CDR3 sequence is 15 residues long. Germline V CDR1 and CDR2: SGHVS, FQNEAQ. V was clipped by 5 bases and J by 2 bases, with 16 bases between them. The CDR3 nucleotides are TGTGCCAGCAGCGGTTTGGGACACTTCCCCTACGAGCAGTACTTC. The encoded protein is CASSGLGHFPYEQYF.

This clonotype was picked up many times. The chain employs TRBV27 and TRBJ1-2, with 9 positions matching TRBD1. CDR3 size: 15 residues. Germline CDR1 MNHEY, CDR2 SMNVEV (reference sequence). V was clipped by 5 bases and J by 7 bases; unmatched bases: 11. The CDR3 spells CASSADITGGSGYTF. The CDR3 region has the DNA TGTGCCAGCAGTGCCGATATCACAGGGGGCTCTGGCTACACCTTC.

This clonotype occurred a few times. This chain connects TRBV13 to TRBJ2-5; no firm D call. The length of the CDR3 is 15 residues. Between the trimmed V and J ends, which lost 3 bases and 1 base, there was a span of 12 bases. Germline V gives CDR1 PRHDT, CDR2 FYEKMQ (reference sequence). The CDR3 region has the DNA TGTGCCAGCAGCTTGAATCCGAGGTCCCAAGAGACCCAGTACTTC. It specifies CASSLNPRSQETQYF.

In this sample, this clonotype turned up many times. V gene TRBV12-3 or TRBV12-4 combines with J gene TRBJ2-2; the match to TRBD2 covers 7 bases. This CDR3 spans 15 amino acids. The J segment lost 6 bases and the V segment lost 3 bases, leaving 7 bases of the junction unmatched. The CDR3: CASSFGLAAAGELFF. In DNA, the CDR3 is TGTGCCAGCAGTTTCGGGCTAGCGGCGGCCGGGGAGCTGTTTTTT.